One T cell receptor beta chain is described in this entry. What it recognizes is unknown. This record belongs to a study of cytomegalovirus exposure and HLA in healthy donors. Overall study: The platform used for the approximately 120 validation repertoires matched that of the roughly 700 first-cohort repertoires, a later analysis reported. Study-level results: Subsequent analysis found a tendency for first-cohort TCR clusters to co-occur within the 120 or so validation repertoires. TCR sequences were mostly rare, though some public TCRs occurred in many donors.

The protocol was immunoSEQ multiplex PCR, while the TCRdb copy is restricted to in-frame clones and leaves out a portion. The table has 100,000 to 150,000 clones, 95% to 97% seen once. Looked up from germline, CDR1 is SGHTA and CDR2 is FQGTGA. V lost 5 bases and J lost 4; bases outside the gene matches: 9. This CDR3 contains 16 residues. The chain carries TRBV7-3 and TRBJ2-1; 9 bases match TRBD2. Sequencing was performed on PBMCs. This sequence was found in a man between 18 and 35 years old in good health and CMV-seronegative. The CDR3 loop is CASSPPGLAGYNEQFF. The CDR3 DNA sequence: TGTGCCAGCAGCCCCCCAGGGCTAGCGGGATACAATGAGCAGTTCTTC.